One and the same sample provided the 4 T cell receptor beta chains below, sequenced in a study of OX40 agonist ivuxolimab in advanced cancers. Libraries were prepared by immunoSEQ multiplex PCR; TCRdb keeps only in-frame clonotypes and omits some of them. This table holds 29,000 or so clones, roughly 90% found once. Material: CD4+ or CD8+ T cells sorted from blood, obtained in a trial of the OX40 agonist ivuxolimab. These receptors were obtained from an adult with an advanced solid tumor such as melanoma, head and neck, liver or kidney cancer.

V gene TRBV30 combines with J gene TRBJ1-1, with 7 bases lining up with TRBD1. With V trimmed by 3 bases and J by 6 bases, 7 bases remained unmatched. CDR3 size: 13 residues. In germline, CDR1 is GTSNPN, CDR2 SVGIG (reference sequence). Here the CDR3 DNA reads TGTGCCTGGAGCCCTACAGGGGTTTCTGAAGCTTTCTTT. Protein: CAWSPTGVSEAFF.

This chain links TRBV6-5 with TRBJ2-3; D not certain. Germline V lookup: CDR1 MNHEY, CDR2 SVGAGI. The CDR3 runs 13 residues. V was shortened by 6 bases and J by 1 base, with 8 bases between the two germline ends. The DNA of the CDR3 is TGTGCCAGCAGGTCGGACGGCACAGATACGCAGTATTTT. It specifies CASRSDGTDTQYF.

The CDR3 region has the DNA TGTGCCAGCAGTTCCCCTCGGGGGACCGGGGAGCTGTTTTTT. Translated, it gives CASSSPRGTGELFF. The rearrangement uses TRBV6-5 and TRBJ2-2; a weak D match, TRBD2 (6 bases). Germline values: CDR1 MNHEY, CDR2 SVGAGI. V was shortened by 4 bases and J by 5 bases, with 11 bases between the two germline ends. The CDR3 contains 14 residues.

This sequence joins TRBV16 and TRBJ1-2; TRBD1 aligns across 7 bases. The CDR3 is 14 residues long. Losses at the gene ends were 0 bases for V and 5 bases for J; bases not matched to a gene: 3. The germline CDR1 and CDR2 sequences are KGHSY and FQNENV. CDR3 amino acids: CASSQSQGQYGYTF. The CDR3 DNA reads as TGTGCCAGCAGCCAATCACAGGGGCAATATGGCTACACCTTC.